The following is a T cell receptor beta chain sequence with its context. Assay: immunoSEQ multiplex PCR; the TCRdb copy retains only in-frame clones and omits some. Of 350,000 to 450,000 clones listed, around 83% are singletons. V lost 7 bases and J lost 0, with 15 bases in between. The germline CDR1 and CDR2 sequences are MNHNY and SVGAGI (reference sequence). The CDR3 has 15 amino acids. These data originate in a study of blood T cell repertoires in COVID-19. Study summary: T cells, B-cell-depleted T cells, or PBMCs provided the cDNA or gDNA that served as material.

Individuals aged roughly 18 to 95 years were recruited from approximately 24 US areas. The sequence derives from a woman in her 50s who had recovered from COVID-19. The sample taken for sequencing was PBMCs or T cells enriched from blood (not recorded which). J is TRBJ1-1 and V is TRBV6-6; D remains ambiguous. Here the CDR3 DNA reads TGTGCCAGCATCATAGAACTAGGCATGAACACTGAAGCTTTCTTT. As protein: CASIIELGMNTEAFF.